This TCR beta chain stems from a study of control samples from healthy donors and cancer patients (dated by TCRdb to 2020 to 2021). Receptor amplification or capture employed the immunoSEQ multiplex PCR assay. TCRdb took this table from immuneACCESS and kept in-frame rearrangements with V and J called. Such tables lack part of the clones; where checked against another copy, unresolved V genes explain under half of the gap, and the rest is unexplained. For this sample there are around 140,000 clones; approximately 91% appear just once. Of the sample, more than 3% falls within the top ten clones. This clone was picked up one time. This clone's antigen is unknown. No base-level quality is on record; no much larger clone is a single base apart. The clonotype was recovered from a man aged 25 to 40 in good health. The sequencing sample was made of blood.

Read as DNA, the sequence is TGCGCCAGCAGACGAGAATTTATTAACTATGGCTACACCTTC. It codes for CASRREFINYGYTF. This chain joins TRBV5-1 to TRBJ1-2; the D segment cannot be called with confidence. Spanning cysteine to phenylalanine, the CDR3 consists of 14 amino acids. Only CDR3 DNA is held: 42 bases, read in frame from base 1. Trimming at the junction amounts to 5 bases on V and 1 base on J, and the germline ends lie 12 bases apart. The germline V gene sets CDR1 to SGHRS and CDR2 to YFSETQ. The CDR3 plus the reference TRBV5-1 and TRBJ1-2 genes for the other parts give the full variable domain: KAGVTQTPRYLIKTRGQQVTLSCSPISGHRSVSWYQQTPGQGLQFLFEYFSETQRNKGNFPGRFSGRQFSNSRSEMNVSTLELGDSALYLCASRREFINYGYTFGSGTRLTVV.